The 23 T cell receptor beta chains listed next were all sequenced from one sample in a study of cytomegalovirus exposure and HLA in healthy donors. The study ran its PCR with 60 Vbeta and 13 Jbeta primers. Profiled with immunoSEQ multiplex PCR; TCRdb holds only in-frame clones, not every one. The sample lists roughly 250,000 clones, just over 70% occurring once. Sample: PBMCs. These receptors came from a female donor in good health and CMV-seronegative.

The chain combines TRBV27 with TRBJ2-5, with D possibly being TRBD2 (6 bases). Germline V CDR1 and CDR2: MNHEY, SMNVEV (reference sequence). This CDR3 spans 15 amino acids. Trimming shortened V by 3 bases and J by 3 bases, and 14 bases separated the two germline ends. CDR3 in DNA: TGTGCCAGCAGTTTTAAGGGCGGGGCAAAAGAGACCCAGTACTTC. Protein: CASSFKGGAKETQYF.

The J gene is TRBJ2-2, the V gene TRBV27, with D possibly matching TRBD2 (5 bases). V was cut by 10 bases and J by 7 bases, with 10 bases left in between. CDR1 and CDR2 from the germline V gene are MNHEY and SMNVEV (reference sequence). The CDR3 sequence is 11 residues long. The CDR3 nucleotides are TGTGCCACCGGACTCTACGGGGAGCTGTTTTTT. Its protein product is CATGLYGELFF.

The genes are TRBV7-9 and TRBJ1-2, with a possible D match to TRBD1 (5 bases). V lost 4 bases and J 4 bases, leaving 7 bases between the germline ends. The CDR3 consists of 12 residues. Per germline, CDR1 SEHNR and CDR2 FQNEAQ (reference sequence). This chain's CDR3 is CASSSDSYGYTF. The CDR3, as DNA: TGTGCCAGCAGCTCAGACAGCTATGGCTACACCTTC.

The rearrangement joins TRBV2 to TRBJ2-3; TRBD2 matches at 10 bases. V trimming: 3 bases; J trimming: 3 bases; junction bases outside the gene matches: 12. The CDR3 covers 18 residues. CDR1 and CDR2 (germline): SNHLY, FYNNEI. The CDR3 region is CASSDRYLAGVLTDTQYF. As DNA, the CDR3 is TGTGCCAGCAGTGATCGGTATCTAGCGGGAGTGTTGACAGATACGCAGTATTTT.

The chain combines TRBV5-1 with TRBJ1-2; possible D gene TRBD1, 5 bases. The CDR3 is made up of 16 amino acids. Trimming shortened V by 0 bases and J by 2 bases, and 14 bases separated the two germline ends. Germline lookup yields CDR1 SGHRS and CDR2 YFSETQ. The CDR3 is CASSLGFDRTNYGYTF. In DNA form, the CDR3 reads TGCGCCAGCAGCTTGGGTTTTGACAGAACGAACTATGGCTACACCTTC.

The V gene is TRBV27, the J gene TRBJ2-1; 12 nucleotides line up with TRBD1. V lost 4 bases and J lost 7; bases outside the gene matches: 8. CDR1 is MNHEY, CDR2 SMNVEV, per germline (reference sequence). The CDR3 length is 16 residues. The CDR3 bases are TGTGCCAGCAGTTACCTCGGGACAGGGGGCGGGAATGAGCAGTTCTTC. Translation gives CASSYLGTGGGNEQFF.

V usage is TRBV5-4 and J usage is TRBJ2-5; 9 bases agree with TRBD2. V was pared by 9 bases and J by 0 bases, with 3 bases of the junction left unmatched. The CDR3 runs to 13 residues. Germline CDR1 and CDR2: SGHNT and YYREEE (reference sequence). CDR3 coding DNA: TGTGCCACCGCGGGGGGGAACCAAGAGACCCAGTACTTC. Its protein product is CATAGGNQETQYF.

This clone was picked up one time. The V call is TRBV30, the J call TRBJ1-4; 7 bases fit TRBD1. J was trimmed by 10 bases and V by 2 bases; bases with no gene match: 7. The CDR3 totals 13 residues. The germline V gene encodes CDR1 GTSNPN and CDR2 SVGIG (reference sequence). The CDR3 loop reads CAWSPGQAAKLFF. In DNA form, the CDR3 reads TGTGCCTGGAGTCCCGGACAGGCCGCAAAACTGTTTTTT.

This sequence joins TRBV28 and TRBJ2-1; 12 nucleotides agree with TRBD2. The CDR3 loop spans 15 amino acids. CDR1 and CDR2 (germline): MDHEN, SYDVKM. V was clipped by 5 bases and J by 7 bases; unmatched bases: 6. For the CDR3, the DNA is TGTGCCAGCAGTCCCTTGACTAGCGGGAGAAATGAGCAGTTCTTC. Protein product: CASSPLTSGRNEQFF.

V is TRBV9 and J is TRBJ1-1, with D tentatively TRBD1 (6 bases). The CDR3 has 14 residues. The V and J ends lost 0 bases and 4 bases respectively, with 10 bases between them. Looked up from germline, CDR1 is SGDLS and CDR2 is YYNGEE. This chain's CDR3 is CASSVGGLGTEAFF. CDR3 sequence (DNA): TGTGCCAGCAGCGTAGGGGGGCTCGGCACTGAAGCTTTCTTT.

This clone was seen a single time. At one end the junction does not follow the germline gene, possibly because of a read error. The J gene is TRBJ1-1, the V gene TRBV7-9; D gene uncertain. From germline, CDR1 is SEHNR and CDR2 FQNEAQ (reference sequence). This CDR3 has 16 amino acids. The CDR3 spells CSSSPPPESGDTEAFF. The CDR3, as DNA: TGTTCCAGCAGCCCCCCTCCGGAAAGCGGAGATACTGAAGCTTTCTTT.

The V call is TRBV27, the J call TRBJ2-5, with TRBD2 identical over 12 bases. The better agreement between TRBJ2-7 and the DNA end casts doubt on the J call. CDR3 length equals 15 residues. Germline assignment: CDR1 MNHEY and CDR2 SMNVEV (reference sequence). The CDR3 loop is CASSSTSGRYYEQYF. The CDR3 nucleotides read TGTGCCAGCAGTTCTACTAGCGGGAGGTACTACGAGCAGTACTTC.

The chain recombines TRBV6-1 with TRBJ2-5, with D possibly being TRBD2 (5 bases). This CDR3 contains 15 residues. With 2 bases removed from V and 5 bases from J, the gap between germline ends came to 15 bases. Germline V gene lookup returns CDR1 MNHNS and CDR2 SASEGT. The CDR3 sequence is CASSERRVIGETQYF. As DNA, the CDR3 is TGTGCCAGCAGTGAAAGGCGGGTGATCGGGGAGACCCAGTACTTC.

This clone was counted a few times. V gene TRBV10-3 combines with J gene TRBJ2-2; 9 nucleotides line up with TRBD2. Germline-derived CDR1 and CDR2 are ENHRY and SYGVKD. V shed 10 bases, J shed 6 bases, and the junction held 15 bases outside the gene matches. This CDR3 spans 16 amino acids. CDR3 nucleotides: TGTGCCAGCGGGGTTGGTGGGACTAGCTTTCCCGGGGAGCTGTTTTTT. Protein: CASGVGGTSFPGELFF.

The rearrangement links TRBV5-1 to TRBJ1-2, with 11 bases aligning to TRBD1. J was trimmed by 6 bases and V by 4 bases; bases with no gene match: 8. Germline-derived CDR1 and CDR2 are SGHRS and YFSETQ. The length of the CDR3 is 15 residues. The CDR3 nucleotides are TGCGCCAGCAGCCCAGGGACAGGGGGGCCGCATGGCTACACCTTC. It is translated as CASSPGTGGPHGYTF.

This chain joins TRBV9 and TRBJ1-1, with TRBD1 identical over 8 bases. V dropped 4 bases and J dropped 3; count of bases not matched to a gene: 14. This CDR3 spans 17 amino acids. CDR1 and CDR2 (germline): SGDLS, YYNGEE. The chain's CDR3 is CASSPTLDREIDTEAFF. Written as DNA, the CDR3 is TGTGCCAGCAGCCCAACCCTGGACAGGGAGATTGACACTGAAGCTTTCTTT.

The chain carries TRBV5-1 and TRBJ2-3, with D unresolved. Germline lookup yields CDR1 SGHRS and CDR2 YFSETQ. The V and J ends lost 3 bases and 0 bases respectively, with 14 bases between them. CDR3 length: 16 amino acids. The CDR3 protein is CASSYRMGTSTDTQYF. CDR3 DNA: TGCGCCAGCAGCTATCGAATGGGCACTAGCACAGATACGCAGTATTTT. The full variable domain, in which reference TRBV5-1 and TRBJ2-3 provide the parts outside the CDR3, is KAGVTQTPRYLIKTRGQQVTLSCSPISGHRSVSWYQQTPGQGLQFLFEYFSETQRNKGNFPGRFSGRQFSNSRSEMNVSTLELGDSALYLCASSYRMGTSTDTQYFGPGTRLTVL.

The chain carries TRBV6-1 and TRBJ2-2, with no clear D. Between the trimmed V and J ends, which lost 7 bases and 3 bases, there was a span of 15 bases. This CDR3 contains 15 residues. Germline-derived CDR1 and CDR2 are MNHNS and SASEGT. The CDR3: CASTLLIPDTGELFF. CDR3 DNA: TGTGCCAGCACCTTGCTAATCCCGGACACCGGGGAGCTGTTTTTT.

This clone has only a few counts. The chain combines TRBV28 with TRBJ1-4; D not resolved. CDR3 length: 13 amino acids. In germline, CDR1 is MDHEN, CDR2 SYDVKM. Trimming pared 5 bases from V and 0 bases from J, leaving 4 bases between. The CDR3: CASSPSTNEKLFF. DNA for the CDR3: TGTGCCAGCAGTCCATCAACTAATGAAAAACTGTTTTTT.

This chain uses TRBV7-2 with TRBJ2-7, with TRBD1 identical over 9 bases. Germline V gives CDR1 SGHTA, CDR2 FQGNSA. CDR3 length equals 15 residues. The V gene end was trimmed by 5 bases and the J gene end by 5 bases; junction bases not matched to a gene: 10. The CDR3 is CASSTTTGGNNEQYF. The CDR3 nucleotides read TGTGCCAGCAGCACGACGACAGGGGGAAACAACGAGCAGTACTTC.

The V gene is TRBV11-3, the J gene TRBJ2-1; 7 nucleotides align to TRBD2. CDR1 is SGHNT and CDR2 is YENEEA in the germline V gene. The CDR3 has 13 residues. V dropped 4 bases and J dropped 6; count of bases not matched to a gene: 3. The CDR3 DNA reads as TGTGCCAGCAGCTCACGACTAGCCAATGAGCAGTTCTTC. It translates to CASSSRLANEQFF.

This chain uses TRBV5-8 with TRBJ1-4; tentatively, D is TRBD1 (5 bases). Germline CDR1 and CDR2: SGHTS and YDEGEE. CDR3 length equals 14 residues. V dropped 1 base and J dropped 4 bases, with 8 bases sitting between them. The CDR3 is CASSLLQVNEKLFF. The CDR3 DNA is TGTGCCAGCAGCTTGCTACAGGTTAATGAAAAACTGTTTTTT.

The rearrangement uses TRBV2 and TRBJ1-5, with TRBD1 matching 12 bases. CDR3 length: 18 residues. Germline V lookup: CDR1 SNHLY, CDR2 FYNNEI. The trim removed 11 bases at V and 2 bases at J, leaving 16 bases unmatched. The CDR3 protein is CACARTGTGGKGNQPQHF. CDR3 nucleotides: TGTGCCTGTGCTCGGACCGGGACAGGGGGCAAAGGCAATCAGCCCCAGCATTTT.